The T cell receptor (beta chain) described here comes from a study of T-cell memory formation after mild COVID-19. Study-level results: CD4/CD8 balance characterized clones contracting day 15 to 85, and CD4+ skew characterized later expanders. A second wave of clones peaked on day 37, and their SARS-CoV-2 specificity went unconfirmed.

About this clonotype: Its specificity is not known.

5'RACE primed at constant segments yielded TCR alpha and TCR beta cDNA libraries bearing sample barcodes and UMIs. TCRdb reanalysed the 5' RACE reads using MiXCR and keeps one entry per CDR3 protein. Among about 250,000 distinct CDR3 sequences listed, roughly 18% were seen once. V lost 5 bases, J lost 8 bases, and 15 bases lay in between. Germline V CDR1 and CDR2: MNHNY, SVGAGI (reference sequence). This CDR3 has 13 residues. Material for sequencing was PBMCs or a T cell subset sorted from them (not recorded which). The rearrangement links TRBV6-6 to TRBJ1-2; D is unresolved. The receptor was derived from a young man who had mild COVID-19 (a few samples of this study predate the infection). Cell type and time point are not known. This CDR3 is CASSPTAPGGYTF. CDR3 nucleotide sequence: TGTGCCAGCAGTCCAACAGCTCCGGGGGGCTACACCTTC.